This T cell receptor beta chain was sequenced during a study of T-cell reconstitution after alpha-beta-depleted transplantation in children. Study-level findings and limits: The authors attributed T-cell counts and diversity one year after transplant mostly to newly produced T cells. Expanded graft clones numbering several hundred reportedly gave rise to alpha-beta T cells about two months after transplant. High day-60 TCRbeta diversity in some patients came from surviving recipient T cells and thymic progenitors.

The table lists this clonotype with a few counts. Antigen: not known. Preparation of the TCRbeta library involved a method that used unique molecular identifiers. TCRdb re-derived calls from the PCR reads in MiXCR, one entry per CDR3 protein. The repertoire holds some 310,000 distinct CDR3 sequences, 23% seen once, with 11% in the top ten. The germline CDR1 and CDR2 sequences are DFQATT and SNEGSKA (reference sequence). Trimming cost V 6 bases and J 4 bases, with 12 bases left between them. CDR3 length equals 12 residues. The source is a male patient between 5 and 17 years old who had a stem cell transplant for acute lymphoblastic leukemia, so the T cells may come from the graft donor. This specimen was PBMCs, mostly from graft donor cells, taken 180 days after TCRalphabeta/CD19-depleted stem cell transplant. V and J are TRBV20-1 and TRBJ1-1; a weak D match, TRBD1 (5 bases). In DNA, the CDR3 is TGCAGTGCCCTTAGGGGAGGCACTGAAGCTTTCTTT. It codes for CSALRGGTEAFF.